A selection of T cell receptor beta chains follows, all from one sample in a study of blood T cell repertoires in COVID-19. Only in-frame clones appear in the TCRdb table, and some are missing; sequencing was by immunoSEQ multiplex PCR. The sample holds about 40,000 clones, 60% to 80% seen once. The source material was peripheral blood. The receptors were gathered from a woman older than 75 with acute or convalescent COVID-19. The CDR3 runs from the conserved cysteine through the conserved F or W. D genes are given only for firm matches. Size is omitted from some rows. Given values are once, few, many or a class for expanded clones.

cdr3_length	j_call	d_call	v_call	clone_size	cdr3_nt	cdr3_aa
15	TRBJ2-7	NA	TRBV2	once	TGTGCCAGCACCACTGCCTTAGGGACAACCTACGAGCAGTACTTC	CASTTALGTTYEQYF
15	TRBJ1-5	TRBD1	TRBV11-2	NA	TGTGCCAGCAGCTTGGACAGGGACTTGAATCAGCCCCAGCATTTT	CASSLDRDLNQPQHF
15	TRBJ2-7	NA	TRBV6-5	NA	TGTGCCAGCAGAGCGGCCAGGGACACCTACTACGAGCAGTACTTC	CASRAARDTYYEQYF
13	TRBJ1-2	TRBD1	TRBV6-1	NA	TGTGCCAGCAGTGACAGGGGGCTGTATGGCTACACCTTC	CASSDRGLYGYTF
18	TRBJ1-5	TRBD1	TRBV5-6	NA	TGTGCCAGCAGCCGAACCGGGACAGGGCCGGGAGGCAATCAGCCCCAGCATTTT	CASSRTGTGPGGNQPQHF
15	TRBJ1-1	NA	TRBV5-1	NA	TGCGCCAGCAGCTCGACAGGTCGCTCGCCCACTGAAGCTTTCTTT	CASSSTGRSPTEAFF
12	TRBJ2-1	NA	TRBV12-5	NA	TGTGCTAGTGGTCCACAGGGTAATACGCAGTTCTTC	CASGPQGNTQFF
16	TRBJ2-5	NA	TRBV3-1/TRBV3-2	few	TGTGCCAGCAGCCCGGGCCTCACAGGCGGCCAAGAGACCCAGTACTTC	CASSPGLTGGQETQYF
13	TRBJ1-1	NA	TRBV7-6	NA	TGTGCCAGCAGCCGAACAGAGAACACTGAAGCTTTCTTT	CASSRTENTEAFF
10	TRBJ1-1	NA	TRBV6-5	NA	TGTGCCAGCAGTCGGACAGAAGCTTTCTTT	CASSRTEAFF
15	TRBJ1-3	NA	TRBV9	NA	TGTGCCAGCAGCGTAGTTGGAGCTACTGGAAACACCATATATTTT	CASSVVGATGNTIYF
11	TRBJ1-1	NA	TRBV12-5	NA	TGTGCTAGTGGTTCGTACATTGAAGCTTTCTTT	CASGSYIEAFF
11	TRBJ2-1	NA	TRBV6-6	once	TGTGCCAGCAGCCCTTCCAATGAGCAGTTCTTC	CASSPSNEQFF
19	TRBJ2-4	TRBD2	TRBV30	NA	TGTGCCTGGAGTCTACGGACTAGCGGGAGGCCATTAGCCAAAAACATTCAGTACTTC	CAWSLRTSGRPLAKNIQYF
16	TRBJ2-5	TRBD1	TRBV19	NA	TGTGCCAGTAGTATAGGAGGGACAGGGGATCAAGAGACCCAGTACTTC	CASSIGGTGDQETQYF
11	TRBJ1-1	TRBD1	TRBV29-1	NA	TGCAGCGCACACAGGGGCCTTGAAGCTTTCTTT	CSAHRGLEAFF
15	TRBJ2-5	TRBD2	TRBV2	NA	TGTGCCAGCAGTGAAAGGCTAGCGGGAACACAGACCCAGTACTTC	CASSERLAGTQTQYF
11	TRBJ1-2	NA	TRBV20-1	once	TGCAGTGCTCAAAAGACACGAGGCTACACCTTC	CSAQKTRGYTF
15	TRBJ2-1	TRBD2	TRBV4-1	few	TGCGCCAGCAGCCAAGATGCCCCGGGAGGACATGAGCAGTTCTTC	CASSQDAPGGHEQFF
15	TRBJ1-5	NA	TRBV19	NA	TGTGCCAGTAGTATCTCGGGCCCCAGGGATCAGCCCCAGCATTTT	CASSISGPRDQPQHF
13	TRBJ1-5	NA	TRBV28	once	TGTGCCAGCAGTCCGGGGAACAATCAGCCCCAGCATTTT	CASSPGNNQPQHF
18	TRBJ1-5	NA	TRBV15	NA	TGTGCCACCAGCAGAGATCAGGAGGGTTGGAATAGCAATCAGCCCCAGCATTTT	CATSRDQEGWNSNQPQHF
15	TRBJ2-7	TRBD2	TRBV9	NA	TGTGCCAGCAGCGTAGTTCCAGCGGGGGACCAAAAAAAGTACTTC	CASSVVPAGDQKKYF
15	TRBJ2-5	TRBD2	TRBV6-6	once	TGTGCCAGCAGTCTAGCGGGAGGTCTTCAAGAGACCCAGTACTTC	CASSLAGGLQETQYF
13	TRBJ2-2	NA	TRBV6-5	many	TGTGCCAGCAATGCAGGGCCCGCCGGGGAGCTGTTTTTT	CASNAGPAGELFF
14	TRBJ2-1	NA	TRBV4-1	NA	TGCGCCAGCAGCCGCGTGATCTCCTACAATGAGCAGTTCTTC	CASSRVISYNEQFF
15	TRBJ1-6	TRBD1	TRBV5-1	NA	TGCGCCAGCAGCTACCTCCAGGGGGCGAATTCACCCCTCCACTTT	CASSYLQGANSPLHF
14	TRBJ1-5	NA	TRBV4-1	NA	TGCGCCAGCAGCTCCCACGGTCTCAATCAGCCCCAGCATTTT	CASSSHGLNQPQHF
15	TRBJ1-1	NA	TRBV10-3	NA	TGTGCCATCAGTGAGCCCAACAAGAGGGACACTGAAGCTTTCTTT	CAISEPNKRDTEAFF
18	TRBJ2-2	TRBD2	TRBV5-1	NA	TGCGCCAGCAGCACCGGGACTAGCGGGGGCGCGAACACCGGGGAGCTGTTTTTT	CASSTGTSGGANTGELFF
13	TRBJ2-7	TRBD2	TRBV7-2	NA	TGTGCCAGCAGAGCTAGCGGGGCCTACGAGCAGTACTTC	CASRASGAYEQYF
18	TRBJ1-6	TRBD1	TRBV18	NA	TGTGCCAGCTCATTACTCCCTCCAACAGGGGAGGTCGATTCACCCCTCCACTTT	CASSLLPPTGEVDSPLHF
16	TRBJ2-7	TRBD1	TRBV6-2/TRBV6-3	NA	TGTGCCAGCAGCCGACCACCCTGGACAGGATCCTACGAGCAGTACTTC	CASSRPPWTGSYEQYF
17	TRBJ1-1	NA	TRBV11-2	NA	TGTGCCAGCAGCCAAGGACATATGTGGCGGCTGAACACTGAAGCTTTCTTT	CASSQGHMWRLNTEAFF
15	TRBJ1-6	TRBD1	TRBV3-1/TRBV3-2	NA	TGTGCCAGCAGCCCTATGGACAGGGGGAATTCACCCCTCCACTTT	CASSPMDRGNSPLHF
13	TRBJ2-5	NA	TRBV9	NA	TGTGCCAGCAGCGATCCGGGCCAAGAGACCCAGTACTTC	CASSDPGQETQYF
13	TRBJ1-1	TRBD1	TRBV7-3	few	TGTGCCAGCAGCTCAGGGGGTGGTACTGAAGCTTTCTTT	CASSSGGGTEAFF
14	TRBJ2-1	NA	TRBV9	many	TGTGCCAGCAGCGCTGGAGGGATGCTGGGGGAGCAGTTCTTC	CASSAGGMLGEQFF
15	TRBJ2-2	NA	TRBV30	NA	TGTGCCTTCTCAGGGGCCTTCCCGTTAGCCGGGGAGCTGTTTTTT	CAFSGAFPLAGELFF
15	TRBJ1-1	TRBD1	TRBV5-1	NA	TGCGCCAGCAGACGGACAGGGGGAAAGAACACTGAAGCTTTCTTT	CASRRTGGKNTEAFF
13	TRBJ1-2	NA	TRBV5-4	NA	TGTGCCAGCAGCTTGGCTGACTCCTATGGCTACACCTTC	CASSLADSYGYTF
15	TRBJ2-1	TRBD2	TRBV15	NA	TGTGCCACCAGTACCGGGACTAGCACCTACAATGAGCAGTTCTTC	CATSTGTSTYNEQFF
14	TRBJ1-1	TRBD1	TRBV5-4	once	TGTGCCAGCAGCCCGGGACAGGGGGCAGGGGTAGCTTTCTTT	CASSPGQGAGVAFF
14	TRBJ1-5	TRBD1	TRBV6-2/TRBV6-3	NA	TGTGCCAGCAGTTACAGGGGACAGTACCAGCCCCAGCATTTT	CASSYRGQYQPQHF